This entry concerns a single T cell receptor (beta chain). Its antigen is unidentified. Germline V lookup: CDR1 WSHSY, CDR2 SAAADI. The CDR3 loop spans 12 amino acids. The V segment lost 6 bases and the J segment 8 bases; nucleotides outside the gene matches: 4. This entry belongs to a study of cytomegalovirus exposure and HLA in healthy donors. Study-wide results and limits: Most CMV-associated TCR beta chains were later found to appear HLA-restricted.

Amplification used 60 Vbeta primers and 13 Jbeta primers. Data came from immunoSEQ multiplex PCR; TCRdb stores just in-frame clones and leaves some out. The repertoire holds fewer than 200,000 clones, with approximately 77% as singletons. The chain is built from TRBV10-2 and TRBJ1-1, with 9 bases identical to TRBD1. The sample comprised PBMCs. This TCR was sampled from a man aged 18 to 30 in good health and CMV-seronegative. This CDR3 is CASSVTGGEAFF. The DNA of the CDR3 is TGCGCCAGCAGCGTGACAGGGGGGGAAGCTTTCTTT.